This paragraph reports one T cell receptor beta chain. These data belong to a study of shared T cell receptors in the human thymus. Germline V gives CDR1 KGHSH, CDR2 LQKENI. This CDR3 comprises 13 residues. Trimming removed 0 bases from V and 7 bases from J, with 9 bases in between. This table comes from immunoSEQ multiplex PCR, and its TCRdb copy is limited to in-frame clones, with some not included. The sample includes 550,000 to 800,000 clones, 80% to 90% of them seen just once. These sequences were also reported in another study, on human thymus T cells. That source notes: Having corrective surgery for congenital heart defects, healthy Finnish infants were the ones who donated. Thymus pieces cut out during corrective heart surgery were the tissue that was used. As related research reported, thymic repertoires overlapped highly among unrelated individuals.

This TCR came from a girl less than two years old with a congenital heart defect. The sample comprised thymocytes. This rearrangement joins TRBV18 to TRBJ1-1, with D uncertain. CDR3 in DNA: TGTGCCAGCTCACCACCGGGAGCCAGTGAAGCTTTCTTT. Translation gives CASSPPGASEAFF.